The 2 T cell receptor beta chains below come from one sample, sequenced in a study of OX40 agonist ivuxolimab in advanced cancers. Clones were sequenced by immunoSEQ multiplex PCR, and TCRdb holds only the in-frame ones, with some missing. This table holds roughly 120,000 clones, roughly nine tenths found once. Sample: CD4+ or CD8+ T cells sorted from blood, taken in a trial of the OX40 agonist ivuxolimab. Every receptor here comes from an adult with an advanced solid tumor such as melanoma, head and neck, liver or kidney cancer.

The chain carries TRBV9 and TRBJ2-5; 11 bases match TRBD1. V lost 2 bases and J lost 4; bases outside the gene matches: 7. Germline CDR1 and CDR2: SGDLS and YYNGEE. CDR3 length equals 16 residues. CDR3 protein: CASSVGWTGGRETQYF. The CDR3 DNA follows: TGTGCCAGCAGCGTGGGATGGACAGGGGGCCGAGAGACCCAGTACTTC.

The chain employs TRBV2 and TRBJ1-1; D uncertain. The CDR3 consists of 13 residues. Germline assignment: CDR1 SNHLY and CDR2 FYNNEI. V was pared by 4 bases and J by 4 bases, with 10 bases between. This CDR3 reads CASSGHESTEAFF. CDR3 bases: TGTGCCAGCAGTGGACATGAGAGCACTGAAGCTTTCTTT.